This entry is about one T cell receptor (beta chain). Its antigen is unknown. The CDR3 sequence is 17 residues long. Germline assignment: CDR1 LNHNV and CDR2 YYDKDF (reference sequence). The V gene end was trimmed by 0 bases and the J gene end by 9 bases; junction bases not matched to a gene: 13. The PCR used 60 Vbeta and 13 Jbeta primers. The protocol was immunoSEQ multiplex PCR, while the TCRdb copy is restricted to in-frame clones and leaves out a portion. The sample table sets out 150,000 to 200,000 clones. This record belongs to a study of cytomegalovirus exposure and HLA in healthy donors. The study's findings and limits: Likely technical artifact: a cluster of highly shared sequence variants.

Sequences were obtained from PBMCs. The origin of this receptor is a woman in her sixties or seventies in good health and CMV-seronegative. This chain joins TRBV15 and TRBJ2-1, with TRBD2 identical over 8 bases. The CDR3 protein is CATSRDPPSGSVGEQFF. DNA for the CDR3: TGTGCCACCAGCAGAGATCCGCCCAGCGGGAGTGTTGGTGAGCAGTTCTTC.